This T cell receptor (beta chain) comes out of a study of T cells after yellow fever vaccination. TCRdb re-analysed the 5' RACE reads in MiXCR, keeping a single row per CDR3 protein. This sample carries approximately 550,000 distinct CDR3 sequences, about 13% of them seen once, and the ten largest clones take about an eighth. Source: PBMCs, taken on the day of the yellow fever booster vaccination. This sequence originates from a man under 40 who received the YFV17D yellow fever vaccine.

CDR3 DNA: TGTGCCAGCACCCTTAATAGCGGTGGCTATGGCTACACCTTC. As protein: CASTLNSGGYGYTF. The rearrangement joins TRBV7-8 to TRBJ1-2; D remains unclear. The CDR3 sequence is 14 residues long. Germline V CDR1 and CDR2: SGHVS, FQNEAQ. The ends were cut back, 7 bases at V and 4 bases at J, with 16 bases in the middle.